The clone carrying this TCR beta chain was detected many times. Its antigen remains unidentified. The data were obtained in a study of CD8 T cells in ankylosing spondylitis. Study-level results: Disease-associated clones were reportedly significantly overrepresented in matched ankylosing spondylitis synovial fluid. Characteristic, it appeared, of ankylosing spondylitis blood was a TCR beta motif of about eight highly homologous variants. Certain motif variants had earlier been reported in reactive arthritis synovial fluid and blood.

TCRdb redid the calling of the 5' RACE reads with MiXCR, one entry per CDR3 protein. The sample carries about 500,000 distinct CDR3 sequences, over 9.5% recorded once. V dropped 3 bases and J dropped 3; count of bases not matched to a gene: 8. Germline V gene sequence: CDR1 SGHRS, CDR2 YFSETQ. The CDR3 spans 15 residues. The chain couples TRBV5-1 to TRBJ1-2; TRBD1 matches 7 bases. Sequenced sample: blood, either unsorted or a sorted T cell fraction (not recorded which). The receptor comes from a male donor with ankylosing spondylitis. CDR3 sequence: CASSSGQVGDYGYTF. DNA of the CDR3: TGCGCCAGCAGCTCCGGACAGGTGGGGGACTATGGCTACACCTTC. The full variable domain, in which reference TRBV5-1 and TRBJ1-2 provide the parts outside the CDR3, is KAGVTQTPRYLIKTRGQQVTLSCSPISGHRSVSWYQQTPGQGLQFLFEYFSETQRNKGNFPGRFSGRQFSNSRSEMNVSTLELGDSALYLCASSSGQVGDYGYTFGSGTRLTVV.